Below are 19 T cell receptor beta chains sequenced from a single sample in a study of cytomegalovirus exposure and HLA in healthy donors. Use of 60 Vbeta and 13 Jbeta primers characterized the PCR. Produced via immunoSEQ multiplex PCR; TCRdb's table is partial and in-frame only. This table has 150,000 or so clones, over 75% appearing once. Sequenced sample: PBMCs. All receptors come from a man aged 50 to 60 in good health and CMV-seropositive.

J is TRBJ2-4 and V is TRBV4-2; 7 bases fit TRBD1. This CDR3 region has 13 residues. Germline CDR1 reads LGHNA; CDR2 reads YNFKEQ. V lost 4 bases to trimming and J lost 5 bases; unmatched junction nucleotides: 2. CDR3 region: CASSRDSENIQYF. The DNA for the CDR3 is TGTGCCAGCAGCCGGGACAGTGAAAACATTCAGTACTTC.

The J gene is TRBJ1-6, the V gene TRBV14, with a possible D match to TRBD1 (5 bases). CDR3 size: 13 residues. Germline CDR1 SGHDN, CDR2 FVKESK. V was clipped by 0 bases and J by 10 bases, with 7 bases between them. The CDR3 nucleotides are TGTGCCAGCAGCCAAGAAGGGGAATCACCCCTCCACTTT. Amino acid sequence: CASSQEGESPLHF.

The J gene is TRBJ1-4, the V gene TRBV5-8; D is undetermined. V was trimmed by 4 bases and J by 5 bases, leaving 3 bases between them. The CDR3 is 11 residues long. Germline V lookup: CDR1 SGHTS, CDR2 YDEGEE. CDR3 region: CASSTNEKLFF. The CDR3 region has the DNA TGTGCCAGCAGCACAAATGAAAAACTGTTTTTT.

J is TRBJ1-3 and V is TRBV5-3; TRBD1 matches 9 bases. TRBV5-3 is assigned to the ORF class and has an uncertain function. The length of the CDR3 is 15 residues. J gave up 4 bases and V 6 bases, and 8 bases lay outside the gene matches. DNA of the CDR3: TGTGCCAGAAACCACGACGGGACAGGGGGAAACACCATATATTTT. This gives the protein CARNHDGTGGNTIYF.

The gene calls are TRBV19 and TRBJ1-5, with D maybe TRBD1 (6 bases). CDR1 is LNHDA and CDR2 is SQIVND in the germline V gene (reference sequence). The V and J ends lost 3 bases and 2 bases respectively, with 14 bases between them. The CDR3 consists of 16 residues. The CDR3 is CASSIGGGAGNQPQHF. The CDR3 DNA follows: TGTGCCAGTAGTATTGGGGGGGGCGCGGGCAATCAGCCCCAGCATTTT.

The rearrangement links TRBV20-1 to TRBJ1-2, with D possibly being TRBD1 (5 bases). The V end lost 6 bases, the J end lost 7 bases, and 12 bases lay between the germline ends. The CDR3 runs 11 residues. Germline CDR1 DFQATT, CDR2 SNEGSKA (reference sequence). CDR3 DNA: TGCAGTGCAAACCCAGGGTTTGGCTACACCTTC. Translating it yields CSANPGFGYTF.

This clone has more than one count but fewer than ten. The CDR3 is CASSLGGGREKLFF. The DNA for the CDR3 is TGCGCCAGCAGCTTGGGGGGGGGCCGCGAAAAACTGTTTTTT. This chain connects TRBV5-1 to TRBJ1-4; D might be TRBD1 (6 bases). CDR1 SGHRS and CDR2 YFSETQ come from the germline V gene. This CDR3 comprises 14 residues. The V end lost 0 bases, the J end lost 8 bases, and 11 bases lay between the germline ends.

J is TRBJ1-1 and V is TRBV7-9; unclear D gene. V was shortened by 7 bases and J by 7 bases, with 31 bases between the two germline ends. CDR1 is SEHNR and CDR2 is FQNEAQ in the germline V gene (reference sequence). The CDR3 is made up of 18 amino acids. Here the CDR3 DNA reads TGTGCCAGCACCCTACCTGCAGGCGGAGGGCTCAGGTCGGGTGAAGCTTTCTTT. Translation: CASTLPAGGGLRSGEAFF.

For the CDR3, the DNA is TGCGCCAGCAGCTTGGGGCGGGGGGGCAACTACGAGCAGTACGTC. Encoded protein: CASSLGRGGNYEQYV. The chain employs TRBV5-1 and TRBJ2-7; 9 nucleotides line up with TRBD2. The CDR3 loop spans 15 amino acids. Trimming at V came to 0 bases and at J to 3 bases, leaving 4 bases not matched to a gene. In germline, CDR1 is SGHRS, CDR2 YFSETQ.

This chain uses TRBV11-2 with TRBJ2-7; 9 nucleotides match TRBD2. The CDR3 is 16 amino acids. CDR1 SGHAT and CDR2 FQNNGV come from the germline V gene. The ends lost 5 bases at V and 4 bases at J; junction bases unmatched: 12. CDR3 DNA: TGTGCCAGCAGCCATTACAAGGGTGCGGGGGGGTACGAGCAGTACTTC. It specifies CASSHYKGAGGYEQYF.

This clone occurred a few times. The chain employs TRBV11-2 and TRBJ2-5, with D unresolved. V lost 5 bases to trimming and J lost 5 bases, with 9 bases between them. The CDR3 loop spans 12 amino acids. Germline V gene data show CDR1 as SGHAT and CDR2 as FQNNGV. The DNA of the CDR3 is TGTGCCAGCAGCCCCGGGTCGGAGACCCAGTACTTC. This codes for CASSPGSETQYF.

V is TRBV7-8 and J is TRBJ2-7; a weak D match, TRBD1 (5 bases). The CDR3 runs to 14 residues. V dropped 2 bases and J dropped 0 bases, with 8 bases sitting between them. The germline CDR1 and CDR2 sequences are SGHVS and FQNEAQ. Here the CDR3 reads CASSLPGFSYEQYV. CDR3 sequence (DNA): TGTGCCAGCAGCTTACCAGGGTTCTCCTACGAGCAGTACGTC.

This chain links TRBV7-3 with TRBJ2-1, with 9 bases that match TRBD1. This CDR3 comprises 15 residues. After removal of 4 bases from V and 3 bases from J, the junction contained 4 bases not matched to a gene. CDR1 SGHTA and CDR2 FQGTGA come from the germline V gene. CDR3 amino acids: CASSSTGQGYNEQFF. Here the CDR3 DNA reads TGTGCCAGCAGCTCTACGGGACAGGGCTACAATGAGCAGTTCTTC.

In its sample, this clone was seen many times. This chain connects TRBV2 to TRBJ1-5; no reliable D call. The V end lost 3 bases, the J end lost 9 bases, and 9 bases lay between the germline ends. There are 12 residues in the CDR3. CDR1 and CDR2 (germline): SNHLY, FYNNEI. In nucleotides, the CDR3 is TGTGCCAGCAGTGACGGGATTTCGCCCCAGCATTTT. Translating gives CASSDGISPQHF.

The chain employs TRBV28 and TRBJ2-7; 8 positions match TRBD1. The CDR3 is 14 amino acids. J lost 3 bases, V lost 1 base, and 2 bases had no gene match. In germline, CDR1 is MDHEN, CDR2 SYDVKM. CDR3 in amino acids: CASSLSDRDYEQYV. The CDR3 DNA sequence: TGTGCCAGCAGTTTATCGGACAGGGACTACGAGCAGTACGTC.

V gene TRBV7-9 combines with J gene TRBJ2-1; D ambiguous. Per the germline V gene, CDR1 is SEHNR and CDR2 is FQNEAQ (reference sequence). The CDR3 length is 16 residues. V lost 0 bases and J lost 6, with 15 bases in between. DNA for the CDR3: TGTGCCAGCAGCTTAGCGGTACGGTTCAAACCCAATGAGCAGTTCTTC. Residues: CASSLAVRFKPNEQFF.

The table lists this clone with a few counts. This rearrangement joins TRBV15 to TRBJ2-7, with D possibly TRBD1 on 5 matching bases. This CDR3 has 14 residues. V gave up 0 bases and J gave up 6 bases, with 12 bases separating them. The germline V gene has CDR1 LNHNV and CDR2 YYDKDF (reference sequence). CDR3 DNA: TGTGCCACCAGCAGAGATGGGTCAGGGCCCGAGCAGTACGTC. Amino acid sequence: CATSRDGSGPEQYV.

This chain links TRBV19 with TRBJ1-2, with 12 bases that match TRBD1. V was pared by 5 bases and J by 4 bases, with 8 bases of the junction left unmatched. CDR1 is LNHDA, CDR2 SQIVND, per germline (reference sequence). This CDR3 contains 16 residues. DNA for the CDR3: TGTGCCAGTAGTCCTCCCGGGACAGGGGGCAGCTATGGCTACACCTTC. Translation: CASSPPGTGGSYGYTF.

This chain joins TRBV6-1 and TRBJ1-6; D remains ambiguous. Germline CDR1 is MNHNS and CDR2 is SASEGT. The CDR3 contains 13 residues. Trimming left V 7 bases short and J 7 bases short, with 11 bases between. The CDR3 loop reads CASTNPGNSPLHF. The CDR3 nucleotides read TGTGCCAGCACGAATCCGGGGAATTCACCCCTCCACTTT.